This passage covers 2 T cell receptor beta chains from one sample sequenced in a study of control samples from healthy donors and cancer patients. The method was immunoSEQ multiplex PCR; TCRdb's version includes in-frame clones alone and lacks a portion of them. The table records 130,000 or so clones, roughly 88% of them present only once. Sequencing was done on a sample of blood. The origin of the receptors is a man between 45 and 60 years old in good health.

The DNA of the CDR3 is TGTGCCAGCAGCCACGGAATAGGTAGTATCTATGGCTACACCTTC. Translated, it gives CASSHGIGSIYGYTF. The V call is TRBV5-6, the J call TRBJ1-2; D is unresolved. The germline V gene encodes CDR1 SGHDT and CDR2 YYEEEE. This CDR3 has 15 residues. The V and J ends lost 4 bases and 4 bases respectively, with 17 bases between them. The full variable domain, completed using reference TRBV5-6 and TRBJ1-2, is DAGVTQSPTHLIKTRGQQVTLRCSPKSGHDTVSWYQQALGQGPQFIFQYYEEEERQRGNFPDRFSGHQFPNYSSELNVNALLLGDSALYLCASSHGIGSIYGYTFGSGTRLTVV.

This clone appeared once. The CDR3 protein is CASRPTGKETQYF. The CDR3 DNA reads TGTGCCAGCAGACCTACAGGAAAAGAGACCCAGTACTTC. The rearrangement uses TRBV7-9 and TRBJ2-5, with D possibly matching TRBD1 (5 bases). There are 13 residues in the CDR3. Trimming left V 6 bases short and J 3 bases short, with 11 bases between. Germline-derived CDR1 and CDR2 are SEHNR and FQNEAQ (reference sequence).